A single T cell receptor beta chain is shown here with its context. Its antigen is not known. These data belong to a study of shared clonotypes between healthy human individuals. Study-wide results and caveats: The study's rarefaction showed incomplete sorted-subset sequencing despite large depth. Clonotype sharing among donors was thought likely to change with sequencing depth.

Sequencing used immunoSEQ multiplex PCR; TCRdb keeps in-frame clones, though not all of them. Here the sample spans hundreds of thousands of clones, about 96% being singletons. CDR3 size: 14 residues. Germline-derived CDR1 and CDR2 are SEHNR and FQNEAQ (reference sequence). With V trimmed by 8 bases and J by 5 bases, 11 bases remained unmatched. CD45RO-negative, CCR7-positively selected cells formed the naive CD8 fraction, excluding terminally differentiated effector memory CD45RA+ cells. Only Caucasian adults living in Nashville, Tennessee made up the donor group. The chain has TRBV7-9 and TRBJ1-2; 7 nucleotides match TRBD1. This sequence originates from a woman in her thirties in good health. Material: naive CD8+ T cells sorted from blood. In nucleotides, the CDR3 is TGTGCCAGCGGCTGGGACAGTGGATTATATGGCTACACCTTC. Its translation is CASGWDSGLYGYTF.